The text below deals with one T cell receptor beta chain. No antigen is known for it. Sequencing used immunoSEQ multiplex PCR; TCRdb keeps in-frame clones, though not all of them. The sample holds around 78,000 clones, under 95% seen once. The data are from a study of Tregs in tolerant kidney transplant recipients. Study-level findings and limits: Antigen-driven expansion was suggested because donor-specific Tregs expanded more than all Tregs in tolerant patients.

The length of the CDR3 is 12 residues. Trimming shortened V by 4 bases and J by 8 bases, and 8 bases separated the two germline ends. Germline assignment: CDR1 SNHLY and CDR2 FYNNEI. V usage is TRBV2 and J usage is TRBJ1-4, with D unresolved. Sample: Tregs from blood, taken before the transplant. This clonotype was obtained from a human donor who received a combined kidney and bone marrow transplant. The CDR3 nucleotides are TGTGCCAGCAGTGGACTTGTCGAAAAACTGTTTTTT. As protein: CASSGLVEKLFF. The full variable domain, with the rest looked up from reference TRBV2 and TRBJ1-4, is EPEVTQTPSHQVTQMGQEVILRCVPISNHLYFYWYRQILGQKVEFLVSFYNNEISEKSEIFDDQFSVERPDGSNFTLKIRSTKLEDSAMYFCASSGLVEKLFFGSGTQLSVL.